This T cell receptor beta chain was sequenced during a study of regulatory T cells in long-lasting Graves disease. General study points: Public clonotype sharing was higher in persistent than newly diagnosed patients. Accuracy was perhaps lowered by the small sample size.

J lost 3 bases, V lost 4 bases, and 6 bases had no gene match. The CDR3 runs 16 residues. The germline CDR1 and CDR2 sequences are SGHRS and YFSETQ. Assembly of TCR beta libraries relied on iRepertoire HTBI primers together with Arm-PCR of CDR3 regions. TCRdb used MiXCR to reprocess the multiplex PCR reads, holding one entry per CDR3 protein. This sample carries just over 600,000 distinct CDR3 sequences, roughly 16% of them seen once, and the ten largest clones take more than 15%. Documented time point: newly diagnosed GD, antithyroid drugs for less than 3 months. The TCR library was prepared using RNA isolated from PBMCs. The sample holds many counts of this clonotype. Its antigen is unknown. The sample also formed part of further work on T cells in Graves' hyperthyroidism and ophthalmopathy.

The material was peripheral blood mononuclear cells (PBMCs), obtained at new diagnosis, from a patient treated with antithyroid drugs. The chain uses TRBV5-1 and TRBJ2-3; 12 bases agree with TRBD2. The sequence derives from a woman younger than 45 with Graves disease. The CDR3 DNA reads as TGCGCCAGCAGCCGGAAGACTAGCGGGAGTACAGATACGCAGTATTTT. Amino acid sequence: CASSRKTSGSTDTQYF.